The sequence of this TCR beta chain was determined in a study of shared T cell receptors in the human thymus. Germline lookup yields CDR1 SGHNT and CDR2 YYREEE (reference sequence). This CDR3 comprises 13 residues. Losses at the gene ends were 3 bases for V and 3 bases for J; bases not matched to a gene: 2. The data were produced by immunoSEQ multiplex PCR, yet TCRdb's version contains in-frame clones alone and is incomplete. Here the sample spans 540,000 or so clones, 75% to 80% being singletons. The data also belong to a second study, concerning human thymus T cells. That publication notes: In corrective heart surgery, resections were taken, and these provided the thymus tissue. Among thymic and blood repertoires, usage of V and J genes appeared biased. Unrelated individuals had highly overlapping thymic repertoires, as reported in related research.

The sample taken for sequencing was thymocytes. The chain couples TRBV5-4 to TRBJ2-5; TRBD1 matches at 7 bases. This TCR was sampled from a boy less than two years old with a congenital heart defect. The CDR3 here is CASSSTGKETQYF. The DNA for the CDR3 is TGTGCCAGCAGCTCGACAGGGAAAGAGACCCAGTACTTC.